Listed below are T cell receptor beta chains from one sample, sequenced in a study of cytomegalovirus exposure and HLA in healthy donors. Produced via immunoSEQ multiplex PCR; TCRdb's table is partial and in-frame only. This sample yields 95,000 to 100,000 clones, of which about 81% are seen a single time; over 9.5% belongs to the top ten. The sample comprised PBMCs. The source of these receptors is a man between 50 and 59 years old in good health and CMV-seronegative. CDR3s include the opening cysteine and the closing phenylalanine or tryptophan. The D gene is left open where the match is weak. The size field is filled for only some rows; it gives once, few, many or a size class.

>TRBJ1-6|13|TRBV7-9|NA|NA
TGTGCCAGCAGCTCCCTTGGGGGAGGGCCCCTCCACTTT
CASSSLGGGPLHF
>TRBJ2-5|13|TRBV11-1|NA|TRBD1
TGTGCCAGCAGCCGGGACAGAGAAGAGACCCAGTACTTC
CASSRDREETQYF
>TRBJ2-7|14|TRBV28|NA|TRBD1
TGTGCCAGCCTTCAACCCGGGACAGACTACGAGCAGTACTTC
CASLQPGTDYEQYF
>TRBJ2-7|13|TRBV7-7|NA|NA
TGTGCTAGCAGCTCCCACAGGGAAGACGAGCAGTACTTC
CASSSHREDEQYF
>TRBJ2-7|12|TRBV11-3|NA|TRBD1
TGTGCCAGCGGGACAGGGGGCTACGAGCAGTACTTC
CASGTGGYEQYF
>TRBJ2-5|14|TRBV7-2|once|NA
TGTGCCAGCAGCTTGGGCCAAGCGGAGACGACCCAGTACTTC
CASSLGQAETTQYF
>TRBJ2-7|17|TRBV7-9|few|TRBD2
TGTTCCAGCAGCTTCGCTCGGGCTAGCGGGGGTCTCTACGAGCAGTACTTC
CSSSFARASGGLYEQYF
>TRBJ1-2|14|TRBV18|few|NA
TGTGCCAGCTCACCACCGACAGCTAACTATGGCTACACCTTC
CASSPPTANYGYTF
>TRBJ1-5|13|TRBV10-2|NA|NA
TGCGCCAGCAGTGACAGGGTGGGTCAGCCCCAGCATTTT
CASSDRVGQPQHF
>TRBJ2-7|16|TRBV15|NA|TRBD2
TGTGCCACCAGCAGAGCCCTAGCGGGAGGAAGGGACGAGCAGTACTTC
CATSRALAGGRDEQYF
>TRBJ2-7|14|TRBV7-9|NA|NA
TGTTCCAGCAGCTTAGTTGATAGTCGAGCCGAGCAGTACTTC
CSSSLVDSRAEQYF
>TRBJ1-5|14|TRBV18|NA|NA
TGTGCCAGCTCACCGAGGCCAGAGGATCAGCCCCAGCATTTT
CASSPRPEDQPQHF
>TRBJ2-7|12|TRBV2|NA|TRBD2
TGTGCCAGCAGCGGACTAGCGGGGACCGATAGCTTC
CASSGLAGTDSF
>TRBJ1-1|10|TRBV2|NA|NA
TGTGCCAGCGTACATAATGAAGCTTTCTTT
CASVHNEAFF
>TRBJ2-6|16|TRBV5-6|few|NA
TGTGCCAGCAGCTTGTTACGGGACTCTGGGGCCAACGTCCTGACTTTC
CASSLLRDSGANVLTF
>TRBJ2-1|15|TRBV9|NA|NA
TGTGCCAGCAGCTTCCAAGGAGGACAGAGCAATGAGCAGTTCTTC
CASSFQGGQSNEQFF
>TRBJ2-3|12|TRBV6-5|NA|NA
TGTGCCAGCAGTTACTCTGGAGAGAAGCAGTATTTT
CASSYSGEKQYF
>TRBJ1-2|15|TRBV7-9|few|TRBD1
TGTGCCAGCAGCTTAGAAGTCCCGACAGGGGACGGCTACACCTTC
CASSLEVPTGDGYTF
>TRBJ2-3|16|TRBV5-5|NA|TRBD1
TGTGCCAGCAGCGCTGGTCCGGGACAGAGCACAGATACGCAGTATTTT
CASSAGPGQSTDTQYF
>TRBJ2-7|14|TRBV7-8|NA|NA
TGTGCCAGCAGCCGCGGACAGCGTGGGTACGAGCAGTACTTC
CASSRGQRGYEQYF
>TRBJ1-5|16|TRBV5-1|NA|NA
TGCGCCAGCAGCTTGGAAGCAGGAGGGTACGGTCAGCCCCAGCATTTT
CASSLEAGGYGQPQHF
>TRBJ1-5|13|TRBV6-6|NA|TRBD1
TGTGCCAGCAGCATACAGGGGAATCAGCCCCAGCATTTT
CASSIQGNQPQHF
>TRBJ1-3|14|TRBV28|NA|NA
TGTGCCAGCAGTTTATCGGCGGCTGGAAACACCATATATTTT
CASSLSAAGNTIYF
>TRBJ2-1|14|TRBV27|NA|NA
TGTGCCAGCAGTTTATCGAGGCAGCCCGATTGGCAGTTCTTC
CASSLSRQPDWQFF
>TRBJ1-1|13|TRBV5-1|few|TRBD1
TGCGCCAGCAGCTTGGAGGGGGCCTCTGAAGCTTTCTTT
CASSLEGASEAFF
>TRBJ1-2|13|TRBV29-1|NA|NA
TGCAGCGGATCCGACGGGGGCGGGAGTGGCTACACCTTC
CSGSDGGGSGYTF